These 13 T cell receptor beta chains came from one sample sequenced in a study of T-cell reconstitution after alpha-beta-depleted transplantation in children. Researchers prepared the TCRbeta library using unique molecular identifiers, the study reports. TCRdb called the PCR reads again in MiXCR, with one record for every CDR3 protein. The sample lists around 93,000 distinct CDR3 sequences, approximately 9.2% seen once, with approximately 6.6% in the top ten. Sequencing used PBMCs from the stem cell graft donor, obtained from the stem cell graft. Receptors originate from a human donor who donated a stem cell graft to a child with congenital amegakaryocytic thrombocytopenia.

This clonotype has a count of ten or more. The chain combines TRBV12-3 or TRBV12-4 with TRBJ2-5, with 9 positions matching TRBD2. The CDR3 runs 17 residues. The V gene end was trimmed by 1 base and the J gene end by 2 bases; junction bases not matched to a gene: 8. The CDR3 loop is CASSLGPLLAGQETQYF. DNA of the CDR3: TGTGCCAGCAGTTTAGGTCCCCTCCTAGCGGGACAAGAGACCCAGTACTTC.

This clonotype was observed at least ten times. V usage is TRBV4-2 and J usage is TRBJ2-1; 10 bases are a match to TRBD2. Germline V gives CDR1 LGHNA, CDR2 YNFKEQ. V lost 4 bases and J lost 8; bases outside the gene matches: 8. The CDR3 length is 15 residues. CDR3 in DNA: TGTGCCAGCAGCCCCATACTAGCGGGATTGGATGAGCAGTTCTTC. Translated: CASSPILAGLDEQFF.

At least ten counts were recorded for this clonotype. The chain is built from TRBV20-1 and TRBJ1-1; a possible D gene is TRBD1 (5 bases). V was shortened by 3 bases and J by 0 bases, with 14 bases between the two germline ends. Germline CDR1 is DFQATT and CDR2 is SNEGSKA (reference sequence). The CDR3 totals 15 residues. The CDR3 DNA reads as TGCAGTGCTAGCAGGGCTAAGCTTATGAACACTGAAGCTTTCTTT. Amino acid sequence: CSASRAKLMNTEAFF.

At least ten counts were recorded for this clonotype. The chain joins TRBV15 to TRBJ2-5; 8 bases are shared with TRBD2. Per the germline V gene, CDR1 is LNHNV and CDR2 is YYDKDF (reference sequence). Losses at the gene ends were 0 bases for V and 4 bases for J; bases not matched to a gene: 7. CDR3 size: 16 residues. CDR3: CATSRESGSFVETQYF. Written as DNA, the CDR3 is TGTGCCACCAGCAGAGAAAGCGGGAGTTTTGTAGAGACCCAGTACTTC.

This clonotype has a count of ten or more. V usage is TRBV5-1 and J usage is TRBJ1-1; 7 bases map to TRBD1. Germline assignment: CDR1 SGHRS and CDR2 YFSETQ. The CDR3 length is 16 residues. The V and J ends lost 3 bases and 1 base, in that order; junction bases with no gene match: 9. The CDR3 nucleotides are TGCGCCAGCAGCTCTTACCGACAGGGAGGGAACACTGAAGCTTTCTTT. Translation: CASSSYRQGGNTEAFF.

This clonotype was detected many times. The chain joins TRBV5-1 to TRBJ2-1; 10 bases match TRBD2. Germline CDR1 is SGHRS and CDR2 is YFSETQ. V was pared by 0 bases and J by 2 bases, with 2 bases of the junction left unmatched. The CDR3 totals 16 residues. The CDR3 DNA sequence: TGCGCCAGCAGCTTGGACCTAGCGGGGGCCTACAATGAGCAGTTCTTC. This gives the protein CASSLDLAGAYNEQFF.

In this sample, this clonotype turned up many times. V gene TRBV20-1 combines with J gene TRBJ1-1, with D perhaps TRBD1 (5 bases). Trimming stripped 3 bases from V and 4 bases from J, with 15 bases between. Germline V gives CDR1 DFQATT, CDR2 SNEGSKA (reference sequence). The CDR3 totals 14 residues. The CDR3: CSASSMAGSTEAFF. The CDR3 coding sequence is TGCAGTGCTAGTTCGATGGCAGGGAGCACTGAAGCTTTCTTT.

This clonotype was seen ten or more times. The rearrangement joins TRBV7-9 to TRBJ1-1; TRBD1 is a possible D gene (6 bases). This CDR3 spans 17 amino acids. The V end was cut by 1 base, the J end by 5 bases, with 20 bases between. In germline, CDR1 is SEHNR, CDR2 FQNEAQ (reference sequence). Here the CDR3 reads CASSLVRGLLRRTEAFF. The DNA for the CDR3 is TGTGCCAGCAGCTTAGTCAGGGGCCTATTACGGAGGACTGAAGCTTTCTTT.

This clonotype was seen repeatedly, ten times or more. This chain uses TRBV12-3 or TRBV12-4 with TRBJ2-7; 7 bases match TRBD1. V gave up 3 bases and J gave up 3 bases; unmatched junction bases: 2. This CDR3 is 13 amino acids long. The CDR3 region is CASSFGDSYEQYF. The CDR3 DNA reads TGTGCCAGCAGTTTCGGGGACAGCTACGAGCAGTACTTC.

This clonotype appeared many times. This chain's CDR3 is CASRERGQPQHF. The CDR3 DNA reads TGTGCCAGCAGAGAAAGGGGTCAGCCCCAGCATTTT. The chain recombines TRBV27 with TRBJ1-5, with D perhaps TRBD1 (5 bases). Germline lookup yields CDR1 MNHEY and CDR2 SMNVEV (reference sequence). The germline V and J ends were trimmed by 6 bases and 6 bases, with 9 bases remaining between them. The CDR3 length is 12 residues.

This clonotype was counted at least ten times. The gene calls are TRBV7-9 and TRBJ2-1, with TRBD2 identical over 9 bases. With V trimmed by 7 bases and J by 7 bases, 14 bases remained unmatched. The CDR3 is 16 residues long. Germline values: CDR1 SEHNR, CDR2 FQNEAQ (reference sequence). This CDR3 is CASTLIQRGAGNEQFF. DNA of the CDR3: TGTGCCAGCACCCTTATCCAGCGGGGGGCCGGTAATGAGCAGTTCTTC.

This clonotype was observed many times. The chain couples TRBV7-2 to TRBJ1-5; D remains ambiguous. This CDR3 region has 15 residues. Trimming pared 5 bases from V and 0 bases from J, leaving 11 bases between. Germline assignment: CDR1 SGHTA and CDR2 FQGNSA. In DNA, the CDR3 is TGTGCCAGCAGCCTCGCCCCGTATAGCAATCAGCCCCAGCATTTT. It translates to CASSLAPYSNQPQHF.

This clonotype was observed many times. This chain uses TRBV4-3 with TRBJ1-2; no clear D. Germline V gives CDR1 LGHNA, CDR2 YSLEER. Trimming removed 1 base from V and 7 bases from J, with 16 bases in between. This CDR3 contains 15 residues. DNA for the CDR3: TGCGCCAGCAGCCAAGGGGTCGACCTTCCCCGTGGCTACACCTTC. Protein: CASSQGVDLPRGYTF.